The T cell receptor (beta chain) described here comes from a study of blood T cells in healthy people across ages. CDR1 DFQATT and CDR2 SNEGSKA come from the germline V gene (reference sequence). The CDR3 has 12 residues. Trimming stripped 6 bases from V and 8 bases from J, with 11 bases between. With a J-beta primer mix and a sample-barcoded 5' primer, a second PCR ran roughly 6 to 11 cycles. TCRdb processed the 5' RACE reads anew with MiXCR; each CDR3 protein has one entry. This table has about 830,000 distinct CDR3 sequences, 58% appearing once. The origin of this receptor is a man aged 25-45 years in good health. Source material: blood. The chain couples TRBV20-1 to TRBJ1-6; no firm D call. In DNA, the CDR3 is TGCAGTGCCGGTCGGGAAGATTCACCCCTCCACTTT. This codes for CSAGREDSPLHF.